This T cell receptor beta chain was documented in a study of control samples from healthy donors and cancer patients. TCRdb's copy holds only in-frame clones and misses some; the assay was immunoSEQ multiplex PCR. This sample carries around 170,000 clones, 88% of them seen once, and the ten largest clones take over 4%. Sample: blood. The TCR originated in a woman in her 30s in good health.

CDR3 in amino acids: CSVEVDYTQYF. In DNA form, the CDR3 reads TGCAGCGTTGAGGTAGATTATACGCAGTATTTT. V and J are TRBV29-1 and TRBJ2-3; the D is unclear. CDR1 SQVTM and CDR2 ANQGSEA come from the germline V gene. The CDR3 sequence is 11 residues long. Trimming stripped 3 bases from V and 7 bases from J, with 8 bases between.